These T cell receptor beta chains were read from a single sample in a study of control samples from healthy donors and cancer patients. This table comes from immunoSEQ multiplex PCR, and its TCRdb copy is limited to in-frame clones, with some not included. The table for this sample gives fewer than 200,000 clones. The sample comprised blood. The origin of the receptors is a woman in her 30s in good health. CDR3s include the opening cysteine and the closing phenylalanine or tryptophan. D genes are given only for firm matches.

D gene,CDR3 length,J gene,V gene,CDR3 DNA,CDR3 protein
-,14,TRBJ2-7,TRBV6-2/TRBV6-3,TGTGCCAGCAGCCCCAGGACAGACCGGTACGAGCAGTACTTC,CASSPRTDRYEQYF
-,11,TRBJ1-5,TRBV20-1,TGCAGTGTCAGAGGTGTGGGGCCCCAGCATTTT,CSVRGVGPQHF
-,14,TRBJ1-3,TRBV2,TGTGCCAGCTCCGACGGGAATCTTGGAAACACCATATATTTT,CASSDGNLGNTIYF
TRBD1,14,TRBJ1-5,TRBV10-3,TGTGCCATCAGTCAGGACAGGGAAAATCAGCCCCAGCATTTT,CAISQDRENQPQHF
-,15,TRBJ2-7,TRBV4-1,TGCGCCAGCAGCCGCCTCCCGGGACAATCCTACGAGCAGTACTTC,CASSRLPGQSYEQYF
-,11,TRBJ2-3,TRBV7-8,TGTGCCAGCAGCCTCTTAGATACGCAGTATTTT,CASSLLDTQYF
-,14,TRBJ2-3,TRBV6-5,TGTGCCAGCAGTTACTCGGTCAGCACAGATACGCAGTATTTT,CASSYSVSTDTQYF
-,15,TRBJ2-7,TRBV27,TGTGCCAGCAGTGTCCGGGGAGGCCTCTCCTACGAGCAGTACTTC,CASSVRGGLSYEQYF
-,13,TRBJ2-7,TRBV28,TGTGCCAGCAGTTTACCCGGATCCAGCGAGCAGTACTTC,CASSLPGSSEQYF
TRBD1,12,TRBJ2-7,TRBV29-1,TGCAGCGTTGAAGAGAGTGAGGACAGGAGATACTTC,CSVEESEDRRYF
-,14,TRBJ2-7,TRBV6-1,TGTGCCAGCAGTGAAGACAGGGTAACAAGGGAGCAGTACTTC,CASSEDRVTREQYF
TRBD1,15,TRBJ1-5,TRBV6-5,TGTGCCAGCAGTCAGGGACAGTTTAGCAATCAGCCCCAGCATTTT,CASSQGQFSNQPQHF
TRBD1,16,TRBJ1-4,TRBV5-1,TGCGCCAGCAGCACACAGCCGACAGGGGGGAATGAAAAACTGTTTTTT,CASSTQPTGGNEKLFF
-,14,TRBJ2-7,TRBV7-2,TGTGCCAGCAGCTTTTGGGGGACCTACTACGAGCAGTACTTC,CASSFWGTYYEQYF
-,15,TRBJ1-1,TRBV19,TGTGCCAGTGCCTTGGTCCGGAGGATGAACACTGAAGCTTTCTTT,CASALVRRMNTEAFF
-,12,TRBJ1-4,TRBV28,TGTGCCAGCAGTTTAAGGAGAGAAAAACTGTTTTTT,CASSLRREKLFF
-,17,TRBJ1-1,TRBV19,TGTGCCAGTAGTATTCCCCCGTACCGCATTCCGAACACTGAAGCTTTCTTT,CASSIPPYRIPNTEAFF
TRBD1,15,TRBJ2-5,TRBV5-1,TGCGCCAGCAGCTTGGGAACAGGGGCCCTAGAGACCCAGTACTTC,CASSLGTGALETQYF
-,15,TRBJ2-3,TRBV7-2,TGTGCCAGCAGCTTAGGTGGGGGCGACACAGATACGCAGTATTTT,CASSLGGGDTDTQYF
-,16,TRBJ2-1,TRBV11-2,TGTGCCAGCAGCTCCCTCGGGACCAGTCCCCCCAATGAGCAGTTCTTC,CASSSLGTSPPNEQFF
TRBD1,15,TRBJ2-7,TRBV6-5,TGTGCCAGCAGTTACGGCGGGACAGGGGCAGGTGAGCAGTACTTC,CASSYGGTGAGEQYF
-,14,TRBJ1-2,TRBV10-3,TGTGCCATCAGTCACTCCGGGACGGATTATGGCTACACCTTC,CAISHSGTDYGYTF
-,13,TRBJ1-2,TRBV12-3/TRBV12-4,TGTGCCAGCAGTTTAGTTATGTCCTATGGCTACACCTTC,CASSLVMSYGYTF
-,14,TRBJ2-7,TRBV13,TGTGCCAGCAGCTCCGGACAGCCTACCTACGAGCAGTACTTC,CASSSGQPTYEQYF
-,13,TRBJ1-4,TRBV12-3/TRBV12-4,TGTGCCAGCAGTTTCTACCTCAATGAAAAACTGTTTTTT,CASSFYLNEKLFF
TRBD1,14,TRBJ1-3,TRBV29-1,TGCAGCGCTTCAGGGGGCCGGGATGGAAACACCATATATTTT,CSASGGRDGNTIYF
-,16,TRBJ2-5,TRBV11-2,TGTGCCAGCAGCTCACGGCTCACGGGGTCACAAGAGACCCAGTACTTC,CASSSRLTGSQETQYF
-,15,TRBJ1-1,TRBV5-1,TGCGCCAGCGCCCGTATCGCAGGGTTTCGCACTGAAGCTTTCTTT,CASARIAGFRTEAFF
-,16,TRBJ2-2,TRBV11-3,TGTGCCAGCAGCTTAGCCGAAGGAAGGGTCACCGGGGAGCTGTTTTTT,CASSLAEGRVTGELFF
TRBD1,15,TRBJ2-1,TRBV7-9,TGTGCCAGCAGCTCAGGGACAGACGGGTGGAATGAGCAGTTCTTC,CASSSGTDGWNEQFF
TRBD1,14,TRBJ1-2,TRBV28,TGTGCCAGCAGACCCGGACAGGGGGGCAAGGGCTACACCTTC,CASRPGQGGKGYTF
-,15,TRBJ2-7,TRBV5-8,TGTGCCAGCAGCTGGGCCGGACAGAGACCCTACGAGCAGTACTTC,CASSWAGQRPYEQYF
TRBD1,15,TRBJ1-1,TRBV29-1,TGCAGCGTTGAAGGGAGGGCGGACAGGGAGGTCCCGGCTTTCTTT,CSVEGRADREVPAFF
TRBD2,13,TRBJ2-1,TRBV27,TGTGCCAGCACCTCGACTAGCCACGATGAGCAGTTCTTC,CASTSTSHDEQFF
-,15,TRBJ2-5,TRBV5-1,TGCGCCAGCAGCTTGGCCGGCGGGGTCCAAGAGACCCAGTACTTC,CASSLAGGVQETQYF
-,13,TRBJ1-4,TRBV19,TGTGCCAGTAGTTGGGCAACTAATGAAAAACTGTTTTTT,CASSWATNEKLFF
TRBD2,15,TRBJ2-1,TRBV2,TGTGCCAGCAGTGAGACGACTAGCGGTATCAATGAGCAGTTCTTC,CASSETTSGINEQFF
-,18,TRBJ2-5,TRBV11-2,TGTGCCAGCAGCCATGGGGGTTTCTCGCGGAGCAAACAAGAGACCCAGTACTTC,CASSHGGFSRSKQETQYF
-,11,TRBJ1-4,TRBV28,TGTGCCAGCAGTTTAGGGCAGAAACTGTTTTTT,CASSLGQKLFF
-,13,TRBJ1-3,TRBV12-3/TRBV12-4,TGTGCCAGCAGTTACGCGTCTGGAAACACCATATATTTT,CASSYASGNTIYF
-,16,TRBJ1-5,TRBV7-2,TGTGCCAGCAGCTCTCCCACACTCACTAGCAATCAGCCCCAGCATTTT,CASSSPTLTSNQPQHF
-,14,TRBJ1-4,TRBV4-2,TGTGCCAGCAGCTATGACTCAACTAATGAAAAACTGTTTTTT,CASSYDSTNEKLFF
-,15,TRBJ1-1,TRBV5-4,TGTGCCAGCAGCTTAATAGGGCTCCAGAACACTGAAGCTTTCTTT,CASSLIGLQNTEAFF
-,17,TRBJ1-1,TRBV6-2/TRBV6-3,TGTGCCAGCAGTTACTCATTTGGCGCAGCTTGGAACACTGAAGCTTTCTTT,CASSYSFGAAWNTEAFF
-,15,TRBJ1-2,TRBV19,TGTGCCAGTAGTACCACCGGGGCTACTAACTATGACTACACCTTC,CASSTTGATNYDYTF
-,13,TRBJ2-2,TRBV11-1,TGTGCCAGCAGCTTACGGAACACCGGGGAGCTGTTTTTT,CASSLRNTGELFF
TRBD2,14,TRBJ2-1,TRBV9,TGTGCCAGCAGCACCCGACTAGCACCGAGTGAGCAGTTCTTC,CASSTRLAPSEQFF
TRBD1,14,TRBJ2-5,TRBV5-1,TGCGCCAGCACCCCTCGACAGGGACGAGAGACCCAGTACTTC,CASTPRQGRETQYF
-,18,TRBJ2-3,TRBV4-2,TGTGCCAGCAGCCACGGGATCGGGGGCGGGACCCCCACAGATACGCAGTATTTT,CASSHGIGGGTPTDTQYF
TRBD1,12,TRBJ1-5,TRBV30,TGTGCCTGGAGTGTACGGGACAGGGCCGAGCATTTT,CAWSVRDRAEHF
-,15,TRBJ1-5,TRBV4-2,TGTGCCAGCAGCTACCGACAGAATAGCAATCAGCCCCAGCATTTT,CASSYRQNSNQPQHF
TRBD1,17,TRBJ1-5,TRBV19,TGTGCCAGTAGTATACTGAGGGACAGGGGTTCGTATCAGCCCCAGCATTTT,CASSILRDRGSYQPQHF
-,11,TRBJ1-1,TRBV12-3/TRBV12-4,TGTGCCAGCTCCAAACCCACTGAAGCTTTCTTT,CASSKPTEAFF
-,18,TRBJ2-1,TRBV19,TGTGCCAGTAGTCTGAATTTCGGTGGGGTGAGCGGGTACAATGAGCAGTTCTTC,CASSLNFGGVSGYNEQFF
-,15,TRBJ2-3,TRBV7-2,TGTGCCAGCAGCTTCGGGACATTAAGCACAGATACGCAGTATTTT,CASSFGTLSTDTQYF
TRBD1,15,TRBJ2-7,TRBV5-5,TGTGCCAGCAGCCTGGCCGGGACAGAGTCCTACGAGCAGTACTTC,CASSLAGTESYEQYF
TRBD2,16,TRBJ2-1,TRBV24-1,TGTGCCACCAGTGATCCAGGGACTAGCGGGGGCAATGAGCAGTTCTTC,CATSDPGTSGGNEQFF
TRBD2,18,TRBJ2-1,TRBV7-6,TGTGCCAGCACCTCCGGTGGCGGGGGGAGGGTCTCCTACAATGAGCAGTTCTTC,CASTSGGGGRVSYNEQFF